Below, 23 T cell receptor beta chains from the same sample are listed, as sequenced in a study of T cell changes during pregnancy in multiple sclerosis. Using immunoSEQ multiplex PCR, the repertoire was profiled, and TCRdb retains in-frame clones only, with some absent. The table has about 120,000 clones, under 95% seen once. Sample: peripheral blood, taken before pregnancy. The receptors originated from a female donor with multiple sclerosis, enrolled in a pregnancy study.

The V call is TRBV7-2, the J call TRBJ2-5, with 7 positions matching TRBD1. This CDR3 has 15 amino acids. Germline loops: CDR1 SGHTA, CDR2 FQGNSA. Trimming cost V 4 bases and J 5 bases; bases outside gene matches: 10. The CDR3 coding sequence is TGTGCCAGCAGCTCCGCAGACAGGGTTTTGGAGACCCAGTACTTC. It translates to CASSSADRVLETQYF.

This CDR3 reads CASSEQGALSEAFF. CDR3 coding DNA: TGTGCCAGCAGTGAACAGGGGGCGCTTTCTGAAGCTTTCTTT. The chain couples TRBV25-1 to TRBJ1-1; 8 bases fit TRBD1. The germline gives CDR1 MGHDK, CDR2 SYGVNS. CDR3 size: 14 residues. V lost 2 bases and J lost 6; bases outside the gene matches: 5.

The chain joins TRBV19 to TRBJ2-3, with 10 bases lining up with TRBD2. CDR1 LNHDA and CDR2 SQIVND come from the germline V gene (reference sequence). V gave up 8 bases and J gave up 3 bases; unmatched junction bases: 5. CDR3 size: 14 residues. Here the CDR3 DNA reads TGTGCCAGTTGGACTAGCGGAAAAACAGATACGCAGTATTTT. Its translation is CASWTSGKTDTQYF.

The chain recombines TRBV6-5 with TRBJ2-1, with D unclear. V lost 5 bases and J lost 9, with 14 bases in between. Germline CDR1 MNHEY, CDR2 SVGAGI. This CDR3 region has 13 residues. CDR3 DNA: TGTGCCAGCAGTGAAAGTCGAGCGAGTGAGCAGTTCTTC. This translates into CASSESRASEQFF.

This clone was counted a few times. The chain is built from TRBV2 and TRBJ1-2; 9 positions agree with TRBD1. In germline, CDR1 is SNHLY, CDR2 FYNNEI. V dropped 5 bases and J dropped 1; count of bases not matched to a gene: 2. The CDR3 contains 14 residues. CDR3: CASSPGQGNYGYTF. CDR3 coding DNA: TGTGCCAGCAGTCCGGGACAGGGTAACTATGGCTACACCTTC.

In DNA, the CDR3 is TGTGCCAGCAGATCCGTATCAGGGGCTCAAGAGACCCAGTACTTC. This encodes CASRSVSGAQETQYF. The chain has TRBV7-9 and TRBJ2-5, with TRBD1 as a possible D gene (6 bases). Trimming removed 6 bases from V and 2 bases from J, with 16 bases in between. CDR1 is SEHNR and CDR2 is FQNEAQ in the germline V gene (reference sequence). The CDR3 is 15 amino acids.

This chain joins TRBV2 and TRBJ1-3; 7 nucleotides match TRBD1. The V and J ends lost 6 bases and 0 bases, in that order; junction bases with no gene match: 11. The CDR3 is 17 amino acids. Germline V lookup: CDR1 SNHLY, CDR2 FYNNEI. For the CDR3, the DNA is TGTGCCAGCAGCTTGGGACAGTCTAGCCTCTCTGGAAACACCATATATTTT. Protein: CASSLGQSSLSGNTIYF.

CDR3 sequence: CASSTVAEKLFF. DNA for the CDR3: TGTGCCAGCAGCACTGTTGCTGAAAAACTGTTTTTT. The chain carries TRBV28 and TRBJ1-4; D is uncertain. Deletions cut 6 bases from V and 7 bases from J, with 9 bases between. This CDR3 is 12 amino acids long. The V gene's germline CDR1 is MDHEN and CDR2 SYDVKM.

The V call is TRBV19, the J call TRBJ1-1; 8 positions agree with TRBD1. The V segment lost 3 bases and the J segment 4 bases; nucleotides outside the gene matches: 7. The CDR3 contains 15 residues. Germline V gives CDR1 LNHDA, CDR2 SQIVND (reference sequence). This CDR3 is CASSMPGQGGTEAFF. The CDR3 nucleotides are TGTGCCAGTAGTATGCCCGGACAGGGAGGCACTGAAGCTTTCTTT.

The V call is TRBV30, the J call TRBJ2-7; D gene ambiguous. Trimming removed 2 bases at V and 3 bases at J, with 8 bases between. The CDR3 length is 12 residues. From germline, CDR1 is GTSNPN and CDR2 SVGIG (reference sequence). The CDR3 protein is CAWSQQNYEQYF. The CDR3 DNA is TGTGCCTGGAGTCAACAGAACTACGAGCAGTACTTC.

The genes are TRBV2 and TRBJ2-7; D perhaps matches TRBD2 (8 bases). CDR1 is SNHLY, CDR2 FYNNEI, per germline. Trimming left V 11 bases short and J 2 bases short, with 19 bases between. The CDR3 runs 14 residues. The CDR3 here is CAGRGDSRTYEQYF. The CDR3 DNA is TGTGCCGGGCGGGGGGACAGTCGAACCTACGAGCAGTACTTC.

The gene calls are TRBV7-8 and TRBJ1-3; TRBD1 matches at 8 bases. V trimming: 3 bases; J trimming: 4 bases; junction bases outside the gene matches: 2. The CDR3 totals 14 residues. In germline, CDR1 is SGHVS, CDR2 FQNEAQ. The CDR3 spells CASSLRDRGNTIYF. The DNA for the CDR3 is TGTGCCAGCAGCTTGCGGGACAGGGGAAACACCATATATTTT.

The chain couples TRBV9 to TRBJ1-6; tentative D call: TRBD1 (6 bases). Trimming removed 0 bases at V and 5 bases at J, with 9 bases between. The germline V gene has CDR1 SGDLS and CDR2 YYNGEE. The CDR3 is 15 amino acids. CDR3 in DNA: TGTGCCAGCAGCGTAGGGGACAATAATAATTCACCCCTCCACTTT. Its protein is CASSVGDNNNSPLHF.

This clone has just one count. V and J are TRBV5-8 and TRBJ2-7, with TRBD2 as a possible D gene (5 bases). The germline V gene encodes CDR1 SGHTS and CDR2 YDEGEE. V was shortened by 1 base and J by 0 bases, with 8 bases between the two germline ends. This CDR3 comprises 14 residues. The CDR3 coding sequence is TGTGCCAGCAGCTTGCAGCGGAGCTCCTACGAGCAGTACTTC. Translation gives CASSLQRSSYEQYF.

The chain carries TRBV18 and TRBJ2-1; TRBD2 matches at 11 bases. V was clipped by 1 base and J by 4 bases; unmatched bases: 6. This CDR3 region has 17 residues. The germline V gene has CDR1 KGHSH and CDR2 LQKENI. The CDR3 here is CASSPRPGTSGYNEQFF. Written as DNA, the CDR3 is TGTGCCAGCTCACCACGACCAGGGACTAGCGGTTACAATGAGCAGTTCTTC.

V gene TRBV9 combines with J gene TRBJ1-3; 9 bases are shared with TRBD1. The V and J ends lost 5 bases and 8 bases, in that order; junction bases with no gene match: 11. Germline values: CDR1 SGDLS, CDR2 YYNGEE. This CDR3 contains 15 residues. DNA for the CDR3: TGTGCCAGCAGTCCTGGGACAGGGCTCATTGACACCATATATTTT. Protein sequence: CASSPGTGLIDTIYF. Full variable domain (outside the CDR3, taken from reference TRBV9 and TRBJ1-3): DSGVTQTPKHLITATGQRVTLRCSPRSGDLSVYWYQQSLDQGLQFLIQYYNGEERAKGNILERFSAQQFPDLHSELNLSSLELGDSALYFCASSPGTGLIDTIYFGEGSWLTVV.

V gene TRBV30 combines with J gene TRBJ1-1; D remains unclear. The ends were cut back, 3 bases at V and 2 bases at J, with 16 bases in the middle. The CDR3 has 15 residues. CDR1 and CDR2 (germline): GTSNPN, SVGIG (reference sequence). The CDR3 spells CAWRSPDKANTEAFF. The CDR3 nucleotides read TGTGCCTGGAGGTCCCCCGACAAGGCCAACACTGAAGCTTTCTTT.

The chain carries TRBV4-1 and TRBJ1-1, with a possible D match to TRBD1 (5 bases). The CDR3 length is 17 residues. V was shortened by 0 bases and J by 1 base, with 15 bases between the two germline ends. Germline-derived CDR1 and CDR2 are MGHRA and YSYEKL. CDR3 DNA sequence: TGCGCCAGCAGCCAAGAAGAGACGATGACAGCGAACACTGAAGCTTTCTTT. It translates to CASSQEETMTANTEAFF.

The rearrangement joins TRBV4-2 to TRBJ2-3; the D gene is possibly TRBD2 (5 bases). Per germline, CDR1 LGHNA and CDR2 YNFKEQ. V was trimmed by 1 base and J by 3 bases, leaving 17 bases between them. The CDR3 runs to 17 residues. CDR3 sequence (DNA): TGTGCCAGCAGCCAAGGTAGTATGGTGAGGGAAACAGATACGCAGTATTTT. Amino acid sequence: CASSQGSMVRETDTQYF.

A single count supports this clone. J is TRBJ2-7 and V is TRBV19; TRBD2 matches at 9 bases. CDR3 size: 15 residues. From germline, CDR1 is LNHDA and CDR2 SQIVND (reference sequence). After removal of 2 bases from V and 6 bases from J, the junction contained 8 bases not matched to a gene. CDR3 in amino acids: CASSIRREGPGEQYF. The CDR3 bases are TGTGCCAGTAGTATAAGGCGGGAGGGACCCGGCGAGCAGTACTTC. Based on the CDR3 plus reference TRBV19 and TRBJ2-7, the full variable domain is DGGITQSPKYLFRKEGQNVTLSCEQNLNHDAMYWYRQDPGQGLRLIYYSQIVNDFQKGDIAEGYSVSREKKESFPLTVTSAQKNPTAFYLCASSIRREGPGEQYFGPGTRLTVT.

The V and J genes are TRBV5-5 and TRBJ1-1; 7 bases fit TRBD1. Germline CDR1 SGHKS, CDR2 YYEKEE (reference sequence). The CDR3 has 15 residues. J lost 4 bases, V lost 4 bases, and 10 bases had no gene match. CDR3 nucleotide sequence: TGTGCCAGCAGCCCTGACGGGCAGGGGGTCACTGAAGCTTTCTTT. Translating gives CASSPDGQGVTEAFF.

The V call is TRBV5-4, the J call TRBJ2-7, with D possibly being TRBD2 (6 bases). The germline V and J ends were trimmed by 0 bases and 4 bases, with 8 bases remaining between them. The CDR3 consists of 13 residues. The V gene's germline CDR1 is SGHNT and CDR2 YYREEE (reference sequence). This CDR3 reads CASSLAGTYEQYF. In DNA, the CDR3 is TGTGCCAGCAGCTTGGCAGGGACTTACGAGCAGTACTTC.

V is TRBV19 and J is TRBJ1-1; 7 bases match TRBD1. The CDR3 is 16 residues long. Germline CDR1 is LNHDA and CDR2 is SQIVND (reference sequence). V lost 7 bases to trimming and J lost 6 bases; unmatched junction nucleotides: 17. The CDR3 DNA follows: TGTGCCAGTACGGACCTACAGGGGAGGCGGAGAGCTGAAGCTTTCTTT. Its protein is CASTDLQGRRRAEAFF.